This T cell receptor beta chain was found in a study of CD8 T cells in Susac syndrome. TCR beta from blood CD8+ and CD4+ T cells was sequenced. CD8+ and CD4+ T cells were negatively isolated; TEMRA cells were FACS-enriched. In germline, CDR1 is PRHDT, CDR2 FYEKMQ (reference sequence). With 5 bases clipped from V and 5 bases from J, the junction kept 10 bases outside the gene matches. This CDR3 comprises 16 residues. RNA totalling roughly 0.45 to 1 ug underwent reverse transcription with random hexamers. The immunoSEQ assay covered 54 Vbeta and 13 Jbeta segments for CDR3. TCRdb recomputed calls from the immunoSEQ multiplex PCR reads with MiXCR, one row per CDR3 protein. The table has 150,000 to 200,000 distinct CDR3 sequences, 93% seen once.

The sample taken for sequencing was CD4+ T cells from PBMCs. V gene TRBV13 combines with J gene TRBJ2-5; 11 positions agree with TRBD2. This TCR was recovered from a human donor in good health. CDR3 amino acids: CASSASTSGGWETQYF. In DNA form, the CDR3 reads TGTGCCAGCAGCGCCTCCACTAGCGGGGGATGGGAGACCCAGTACTTC.